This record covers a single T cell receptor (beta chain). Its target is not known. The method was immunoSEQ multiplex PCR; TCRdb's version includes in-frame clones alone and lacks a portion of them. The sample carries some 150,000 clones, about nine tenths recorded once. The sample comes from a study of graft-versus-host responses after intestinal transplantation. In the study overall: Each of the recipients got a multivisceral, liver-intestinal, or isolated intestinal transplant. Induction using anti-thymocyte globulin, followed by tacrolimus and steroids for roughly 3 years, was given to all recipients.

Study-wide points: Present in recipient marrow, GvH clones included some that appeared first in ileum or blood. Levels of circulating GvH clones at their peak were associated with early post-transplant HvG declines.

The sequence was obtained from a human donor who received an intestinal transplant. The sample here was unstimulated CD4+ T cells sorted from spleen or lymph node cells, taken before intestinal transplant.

CDR3 sequence reads: CASSPGGLRHEQYF. The CDR3 DNA reads as TGTGCCAGCTCACCAGGGGGCCTTAGACACGAGCAGTACTTC. The chain recombines TRBV18 with TRBJ2-5, with a tentative D call TRBD1 (6 bases). TRBJ2-7 explains the end of the DNA better; the J call may be wrong. The germline CDR1 and CDR2 sequences are KGHSH and LQKENI. This CDR3 is 14 amino acids long.